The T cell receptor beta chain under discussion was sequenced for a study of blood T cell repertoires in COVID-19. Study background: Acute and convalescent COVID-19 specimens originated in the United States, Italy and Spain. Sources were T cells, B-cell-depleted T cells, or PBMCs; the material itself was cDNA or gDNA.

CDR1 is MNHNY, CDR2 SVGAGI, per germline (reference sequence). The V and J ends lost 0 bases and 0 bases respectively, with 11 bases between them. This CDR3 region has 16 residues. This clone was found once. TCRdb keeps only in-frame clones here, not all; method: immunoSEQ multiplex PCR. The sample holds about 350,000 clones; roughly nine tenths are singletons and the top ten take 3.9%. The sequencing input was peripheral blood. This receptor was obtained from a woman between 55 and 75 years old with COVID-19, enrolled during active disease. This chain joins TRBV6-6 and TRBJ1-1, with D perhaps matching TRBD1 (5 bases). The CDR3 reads CASSYSRGDMNTEAFF. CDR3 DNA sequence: TGTGCCAGCAGTTACTCAAGGGGCGACATGAACACTGAAGCTTTCTTT.